These T cell receptor beta chains were read from a single sample in a study of T cell changes during pregnancy in multiple sclerosis. Generated by immunoSEQ multiplex PCR, the TCRdb table keeps only in-frame clones and is missing some. The sample records roughly 100,000 clones, roughly 93% being singletons. The sequencing here drew on peripheral blood, taken after pregnancy. The receptors shown here come from a female donor with multiple sclerosis, enrolled in a pregnancy study. The CDR3 runs from the conserved cysteine through the conserved F or W. The D gene is left open where the match is weak.

. | TRBJ1-2 | TRBV15 | CATSRDQGWGDGYTF | TGTGCCACCAGCAGAGATCAAGGCTGGGGGGACGGCTACACCTTC
. | TRBJ2-2 | TRBV29-1 | CSATNTGELFF | TGCAGCGCCACGAACACCGGGGAGCTGTTTTTT
TRBD1 | TRBJ2-2 | TRBV12-5 | CASGTGTGGFTGELFF | TGTGCTAGTGGAACCGGGACAGGGGGCTTCACCGGGGAGCTGTTTTTT
. | TRBJ1-1 | TRBV6-1 | CASSERRGTEAFF | TGTGCCAGCAGTGAGCGGAGGGGCACTGAAGCTTTCTTT
TRBD2 | TRBJ2-3 | TRBV7-9 | CASSKRGFTSGGSTDTQYF | TGTGCCAGCAGCAAGAGGGGTTTCACTAGCGGGGGTAGCACAGATACGCAGTATTTT
TRBD1 | TRBJ2-1 | TRBV5-1 | CASSPLGTGENEQFF | TGCGCCAGCAGCCCCCTAGGGACAGGGGAAAATGAGCAGTTCTTC
TRBD2 | TRBJ2-2 | TRBV15 | CATRESGDQNTGELFF | TGTGCCACCAGAGAGAGCGGGGATCAGAACACCGGGGAGCTGTTTTTT
. | TRBJ2-7 | TRBV6-5 | CASSSGQPYEQYF | TGTGCCAGCAGTTCCGGACAGCCCTACGAGCAGTACTTC
. | TRBJ2-7 | TRBV7-2 | CASSLSTRSGLGYEQYF | TGTGCCAGCAGCTTAAGCACTAGGTCGGGGTTGGGCTACGAGCAGTACTTC
. | TRBJ2-3 | TRBV11-2 | CASSQLRESSTDTQYF | TGTGCCAGCAGCCAGTTAAGGGAGTCTAGCACAGATACGCAGTATTTT
. | TRBJ1-2 | TRBV14 | CASSQVGTYGYTF | TGTGCCAGCAGCCAAGTCGGGACATATGGCTACACCTTC